This T cell receptor (beta chain) derives from a study of regulatory T cells in long-lasting Graves disease. The time point was: newly diagnosed GD, antithyroid drugs for less than 3 months. PBMC RNA served as the TCR library source. Patients met American Thyroid Association criteria for Graves' disease. V was clipped by 4 bases and J by 3 bases, with 9 bases between them. CDR1 is MNHEY and CDR2 is SVGEGT in the germline V gene. The CDR3 runs to 13 residues. To make TCR beta libraries, researchers used iRepertoire HTBI primers and Arm-PCR of CDR3 regions. MiXCR, applied by TCRdb to the multiplex PCR reads, yields one record per CDR3 protein. The sample consists of roughly 420,000 distinct CDR3 sequences, approximately 15% of them appearing once. These data are also associated with another study on T cells in Graves' hyperthyroidism and ophthalmopathy. That source reports: No ophthalmopathy progression within 18 months constituted stable Graves' hyperthyroidism.

This receptor was taken from a woman between 50 and 59 years old with Graves disease. The sequences come from peripheral blood mononuclear cells (PBMCs), collected at new diagnosis, from a patient treated with antithyroid drugs. The V gene is TRBV6-2 or TRBV6-3, the J gene TRBJ1-1; weak D call: TRBD1 (5 bases). Written as DNA, the CDR3 is TGTGCCAGCAGTTGGGGACCGGACACTGAAGCTTTCTTT. Residues: CASSWGPDTEAFF.